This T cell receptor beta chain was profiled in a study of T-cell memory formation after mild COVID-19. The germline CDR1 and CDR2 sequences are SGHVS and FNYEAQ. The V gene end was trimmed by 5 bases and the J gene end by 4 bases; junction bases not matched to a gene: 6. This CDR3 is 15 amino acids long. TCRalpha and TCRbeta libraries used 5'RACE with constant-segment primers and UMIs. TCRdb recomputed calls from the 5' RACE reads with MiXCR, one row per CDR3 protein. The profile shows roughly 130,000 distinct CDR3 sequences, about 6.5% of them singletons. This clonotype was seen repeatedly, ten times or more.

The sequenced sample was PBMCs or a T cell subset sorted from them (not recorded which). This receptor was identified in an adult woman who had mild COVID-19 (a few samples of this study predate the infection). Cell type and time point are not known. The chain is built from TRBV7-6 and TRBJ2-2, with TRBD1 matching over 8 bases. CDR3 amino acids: CASSTSTGVTGELFF. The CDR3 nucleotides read TGTGCCAGCAGCACCTCGACAGGGGTCACCGGGGAGCTGTTTTTT.